These T cell receptor beta chains were read from a single sample in a study of molecular identifiers for immune sequencing clone quantification. TCRdb re-derived calls from the PCR reads in MiXCR, one entry per CDR3 protein. The table records approximately 590,000 distinct CDR3 sequences, around 25% of them present only once. The sample taken for sequencing was naive CD8+ T cells from blood, with Jurkat cell RNA spiked in. These TCRs come from a human donor in good health. Some libraries in this study had Jurkat cell RNA spiked in. CDR3s include the opening cysteine and the closing phenylalanine or tryptophan. The D gene is left open where the match is weak. Where a row states a size, it is once, few, many or the class of an expanded clone; other rows omit it.

TRBV20-1	few	-	TRBJ2-7	CSALFWTAYEQYF	TGCAGTGCCCTATTCTGGACAGCCTACGAGCAGTACTTC
TRBV5-1	many	TRBD1	TRBJ2-5	CASRLTGTGVETQYF	TGCGCCAGCAGGTTGACCGGGACAGGGGTAGAGACCCAGTACTTC
TRBV30	few	-	TRBJ1-1	CAWSWYSNTEAFF	TGTGCCTGGAGCTGGTACTCGAACACTGAAGCTTTCTTT
TRBV28	-	-	TRBJ2-5	CASRMDLPTETQYF	TGTGCCAGCAGGATGGACCTTCCTACGGAGACCCAGTACTTC
TRBV5-6	many	-	TRBJ2-3	CASSTRQPPEGTDTQYF	TGTGCCAGCAGCACCCGACAACCCCCGGAGGGCACAGATACGCAGTATTTT
TRBV19	-	-	TRBJ1-3	CASSLGRRSSGNTIYF	TGTGCCAGTAGTCTTGGCCGCCGATCCTCTGGAAACACCATATATTTT
TRBV10-3	-	-	TRBJ2-7	CAISMDSTYEQYF	TGTGCCATCAGTATGGACAGCACTTACGAGCAGTACTTC
TRBV20-1	-	-	TRBJ1-6	CGATRPGADYSPLHF	TGCGGTGCTACTCGACCAGGCGCTGACTATTCACCCCTCCACTTT
TRBV24-1	few	TRBD2	TRBJ2-2	CATSERTQGLAGELFF	TGTGCCACCAGTGAAAGAACCCAGGGACTAGCCGGGGAGCTGTTTTTT
TRBV29-1	many	TRBD2	TRBJ2-7	CSAEGLAPSYEQYF	TGCAGCGCGGAGGGACTAGCGCCTTCCTACGAGCAGTACTTC
TRBV30	few	-	TRBJ2-1	CAWSAIWREYNEQFF	TGTGCCTGGAGTGCTATATGGAGGGAGTACAATGAGCAGTTCTTC
TRBV6-2/TRBV6-3	-	-	TRBJ2-7	CATTPGLFYEQYF	TGTGCCACCACCCCCGGTCTATTCTACGAGCAGTACTTC
TRBV14	many	-	TRBJ2-5	CASSQAGTTSETQYF	TGTGCCAGCAGCCAAGCCGGGACCACTTCGGAGACCCAGTACTTC
TRBV4-1	few	-	TRBJ2-5	CASSRPGLRQETQYF	TGCGCCAGCAGCCGGCCGGGACTGCGCCAAGAGACCCAGTACTTC
TRBV6-1	few	TRBD1	TRBJ1-5	CASTNPTGQGLGNQPQHF	TGTGCCAGCACCAACCCCACGGGACAGGGCTTAGGCAATCAGCCCCAGCATTTT
TRBV12-3/TRBV12-4	many	TRBD2	TRBJ2-5	CASSLLGTSGSSQETQYF	TGTGCCAGCAGTTTACTCGGGACTAGCGGGAGTAGCCAAGAGACCCAGTACTTC
TRBV20-1	many	TRBD1	TRBJ2-7	CSARGRQGYEQYF	TGCAGTGCTAGAGGGCGACAGGGCTACGAGCAGTACTTC
TRBV7-9	many	TRBD2	TRBJ2-4	CASSQAGGSKNIQYF	TGTGCCAGCTCCCAGGCGGGAGGATCCAAAAACATTCAGTACTTC
TRBV16	-	-	TRBJ1-5	CASSQSPASNQPQHF	TGTGCCAGCAGCCAATCTCCCGCTAGCAATCAGCCCCAGCATTTT
TRBV30	many	-	TRBJ2-7	CAWSPTRYEQYF	TGTGCCTGGAGTCCAACCCGCTACGAGCAGTACTTC
TRBV20-1	many	TRBD2	TRBJ2-7	CSARDSGNSYEQYF	TGCAGTGCTAGAGATAGCGGGAACTCCTACGAGCAGTACTTC
TRBV30	-	TRBD1	TRBJ2-1	CAWSGGTGGVGNEQFF	TGTGCCTGGAGTGGGGGGACAGGGGGGGTGGGAAATGAGCAGTTCTTC